The rows below give T cell receptor beta chains drawn from one sample of a study of PD-L1 blockade in urothelial cancer. Sequencing was performed with immunoSEQ multiplex PCR; in TCRdb, only in-frame clones are kept and a portion is missing. The sample has 90,000 to 100,000 clones; nearly 90% are singletons. The sequences come from PBMCs, collected around atezolizumab (anti-PD-L1) treatment. These receptors were taken from a man aged 60-69 years with urothelial cancer. The CDR3 runs from the conserved cysteine through the conserved F or W. D genes are given only for firm matches. Clone size is not always given. Where it is, it says once, few, many or a class for expanded clones.

J gene,clone size,D gene,V gene,CDR3 DNA,CDR3 protein
TRBJ2-1,NA,TRBD2,TRBV10-2,TGCGCCAGCAGTCTACTAGCGGGAGAGTACAATGAGCAGTTCTTC,CASSLLAGEYNEQFF
TRBJ2-3,NA,TRBD1,TRBV28,TGTGCCAGCAGTTGGGACCGGACAGGAATAGATACGCAGTATTTT,CASSWDRTGIDTQYF
TRBJ2-7,NA,TRBD2,TRBV11-1,TGTGCCAGCAGCCCTAACAGCGGGGAGGGCGAGCAGTACTTC,CASSPNSGEGEQYF
TRBJ1-2,NA,NA,TRBV4-1,TGCGCCAGCAGCCAAGAATGGACAGTAGGCTATGGCTACACCTTC,CASSQEWTVGYGYTF
TRBJ2-7,few,TRBD1,TRBV10-3,TGTGCCATCAGTGATAGGACAGGGGTTTACTTC,CAISDRTGVYF
TRBJ2-3,NA,TRBD2,TRBV28,TGTGCCAGCAGTACGGCCGGGACTAGCTTGTTCGATACGCAGTATTTT,CASSTAGTSLFDTQYF
TRBJ2-7,NA,NA,TRBV19,TGTGCCAGTAGTGTATCTTACAGGGCCGAGCAGTACTTC,CASSVSYRAEQYF
TRBJ2-7,NA,TRBD2,TRBV4-2,TGTGCCAGCAGCCCAGGGGGACTAGCGGGGGGACTCTCCTACGAGCAGTACTTC,CASSPGGLAGGLSYEQYF
TRBJ1-2,NA,NA,TRBV10-3,TGTGCCATCAGTGAGTCGGGGGAGGGCTACTATGGCTACACCTTC,CAISESGEGYYGYTF
TRBJ1-6,NA,TRBD1,TRBV6-6,TGTGCCAGCAAAGGGGGCTCGTTTGGTTCACCCCTCCACTTT,CASKGGSFGSPLHF
TRBJ2-1,NA,TRBD2,TRBV11-3,TGTGCCAGCAGTTTCGGGACTAGCGAGTACAATGAGCAGTTCTTC,CASSFGTSEYNEQFF
TRBJ1-1,NA,NA,TRBV7-6,TGTGCCAGCAGCTTAATCGGGGGTGCGAACACTGAAGCTTTCTTT,CASSLIGGANTEAFF
TRBJ2-5,NA,NA,TRBV29-1,TGCAGCGTTGCAAGACAAAACTACCAAGAGACCCAGTACTTC,CSVARQNYQETQYF
TRBJ2-3,few,NA,TRBV2,TGTGCCAGCAGCGCTGGGGGGGGGCGAAATACGCAGTATTTT,CASSAGGGRNTQYF
TRBJ2-6,NA,NA,TRBV19,TGTGCCAGTAGTACTCCGGGACACCGGTACTCTGGGGCCAACGTCCTGACTTTC,CASSTPGHRYSGANVLTF
TRBJ2-2,NA,NA,TRBV7-3,TGTGCCAGCAGCAATACAGTGAACACCGGGGAGCTGTTTTTT,CASSNTVNTGELFF
TRBJ2-4,NA,TRBD1,TRBV7-2,TGTGCCAGCAGCCCGGGACAGGCCAAAAACATTCAGTACTTC,CASSPGQAKNIQYF
TRBJ2-5,once,TRBD2,TRBV7-2,TGTGCCAGCAGCCCGACTAGCGGGAGTTTCGAGACCCAGTACTTC,CASSPTSGSFETQYF
TRBJ1-2,NA,NA,TRBV4-1,TGCGCCAGCAGCCAAGATCACCAGGGGTATGGCTACACCTTC,CASSQDHQGYGYTF
TRBJ2-7,NA,TRBD1,TRBV4-2,TGTGCCAGCAGCTTCGCTGGACAGGGGGACGAGCAGTACTTC,CASSFAGQGDEQYF
TRBJ1-1,once,NA,TRBV28,TGTGCCAGCAGTTTAGGGCCGGGCGGGACTGAAGCTTTCTTT,CASSLGPGGTEAFF
TRBJ2-3,NA,TRBD2,TRBV4-3,TGCGCCAGCAGCCAAGAATGGGCGGGGGGAGGTAGAGATACGCAGTATTTT,CASSQEWAGGGRDTQYF
TRBJ1-1,few,NA,TRBV20-1,TGCAGTGCTCGACTAGATGCTGAAGCTTTCTTT,CSARLDAEAFF
TRBJ2-7,NA,TRBD1,TRBV11-2,TGTGCCAGCAGCTTAGTTCCGGGACAGGGGTACGAGCAGTACTTC,CASSLVPGQGYEQYF
TRBJ1-2,NA,NA,TRBV30,TGTGCCTGGAGCCTCGACAGACAATCTGGCTACACCTTC,CAWSLDRQSGYTF
TRBJ2-7,NA,TRBD1,TRBV4-3,TGCGCCAGCAGCCGAAACACCAGGGGGTCTGCCTACGAGCAGTACTTC,CASSRNTRGSAYEQYF
TRBJ2-3,NA,TRBD2,TRBV19,TGTGCCAGTAGTGACGGGGGGGGGTCAGATACGCAGTATTTT,CASSDGGGSDTQYF
TRBJ2-5,NA,TRBD2,TRBV11-2,TGTGCCAGCAGCCTAACCCGGCGTAGCGGGGGCGGGGAGACCCAGTACTTC,CASSLTRRSGGGETQYF
TRBJ1-4,NA,TRBD1,TRBV18,TGTGCCAGCTCACCAGGGACAGTTAATGAAAAACTGTTTTTT,CASSPGTVNEKLFF
TRBJ1-2,NA,NA,TRBV16,TGTGCCAGCAGCCAATCGGCGGGAGGCAAAAACTATGGCTACACCTTC,CASSQSAGGKNYGYTF
TRBJ2-1,NA,TRBD2,TRBV4-2,TGTGCCAGCAGCCCACATGGGGCGGGAGGACTTAATGAGCAGTTCTTC,CASSPHGAGGLNEQFF
TRBJ2-3,NA,NA,TRBV11-2,TGTGCCAGCAGCTCGTTTATGCGGAACACAGATACGCAGTATTTT,CASSSFMRNTDTQYF
TRBJ1-2,NA,NA,TRBV11-2,TGTGCCAGCAGCTTAACGGACTATGGCTACACCTTC,CASSLTDYGYTF
TRBJ1-2,NA,NA,TRBV27,TGTGCCAGCAGTCCCAACCCACTCTATGGCTACACCTTC,CASSPNPLYGYTF
TRBJ2-1,NA,NA,TRBV5-1,TGCGCCAGCAGCACCCGAGCCACCAACAATGAGCAGTTCTTC,CASSTRATNNEQFF
TRBJ1-1,NA,NA,TRBV19,TGTGCCACCTCTCGGATGGCAGGGGATACGGACACTGAAGCTTTCTTT,CATSRMAGDTDTEAFF
TRBJ2-1,NA,NA,TRBV30,TGTGCCTGGATCGGTGGCGGGCGGAATGAGCAGTTCTTC,CAWIGGGRNEQFF
TRBJ1-4,few,NA,TRBV5-1,TGCGCCAGCAGCTTGGGTGTAGATACTAATGAAAAACTGTTTTTT,CASSLGVDTNEKLFF
TRBJ1-1,NA,NA,TRBV5-6,TGTGCCAGCAGCCTGGGCCCGAGTACTGAAGCTTTCTTT,CASSLGPSTEAFF
TRBJ2-7,NA,NA,TRBV27,TGTGCCAGCAGTTTAACAGGGTACGAGCAGTACTTC,CASSLTGYEQYF
TRBJ2-3,NA,TRBD2,TRBV11-2,TGTGCCAGCAGCTCTACTAGCGGGAGGGCTACAAATACGCAGTATTTT,CASSSTSGRATNTQYF
TRBJ2-7,NA,NA,TRBV2,TGTGCCAGCAGTGATCAGGGGAGCTCCTACGAGCAGTACTTC,CASSDQGSSYEQYF